These 15 T cell receptor beta chains were all obtained from the same sample, sequenced in a study of cytomegalovirus exposure and HLA in healthy donors. With 60 Vbeta and 13 Jbeta primers, the PCR was carried out. Assay used: immunoSEQ multiplex PCR; TCRdb lists only in-frame clones, some missing. In the table there are 150,000 to 200,000 clones, about 62% of which are singletons. Sequenced: PBMCs. The source of these receptors is a man aged 35 to 55 in good health and CMV-seronegative.

The chain couples TRBV5-1 to TRBJ2-7, with unresolved D. V shed 0 bases and J shed 5 bases, with 3 bases lying between them. The germline gives CDR1 SGHRS, CDR2 YFSETQ. The CDR3 runs 11 residues. CDR3 coding DNA: TGCGCCAGCAGCTTGGCAAACGAGCAGTACTTC. Translation gives CASSLANEQYF.

This clone came up a few times. This chain joins TRBV2 and TRBJ1-2; the D is unclear. Germline lookup yields CDR1 SNHLY and CDR2 FYNNEI. Trimming took off 2 bases at V and 1 base at J, with 20 bases between the two ends. The CDR3 extends over 18 amino acids. CDR3 amino acids: CASSELGSLQLSNYGYTF. The CDR3 nucleotides are TGTGCCAGCAGTGAATTAGGCAGCCTTCAACTAAGTAACTATGGCTACACCTTC. The full variable domain, rest sourced from reference TRBV2 and TRBJ1-2, is EPEVTQTPSHQVTQMGQEVILRCVPISNHLYFYWYRQILGQKVEFLVSFYNNEISEKSEIFDDQFSVERPDGSNFTLKIRSTKLEDSAMYFCASSELGSLQLSNYGYTFGSGTRLTVV.

V gene TRBV27 combines with J gene TRBJ1-2, with D possibly being TRBD1 (6 bases). Looked up from germline, CDR1 is MNHEY and CDR2 is SMNVEV (reference sequence). CDR3 length equals 17 residues. V lost 5 bases to trimming and J lost 2 bases, with 21 bases between them. The CDR3 is CASSPGAGVPRNYGYTF. CDR3 bases: TGTGCCAGCAGTCCTGGCGCAGGGGTCCCCCGGAACTATGGCTACACCTTC.

The V and J genes are TRBV7-3 and TRBJ2-2; 7 bases fit TRBD2. Germline V gene data show CDR1 as SGHTA and CDR2 as FQGTGA. J was trimmed by 4 bases and V by 2 bases; bases with no gene match: 16. The CDR3 covers 19 residues. The CDR3 DNA reads TGTGCCAGCAGCTTATATCCCAGTCCGGCGGGAGAGGGCACCGGGGAGCTGTTTTTT. This codes for CASSLYPSPAGEGTGELFF.

The chain links TRBV6-1 to TRBJ2-7; 7 nucleotides agree with TRBD1. This CDR3 is 13 amino acids long. CDR1 is MNHNS and CDR2 is SASEGT in the germline V gene. The V gene end was trimmed by 8 bases and the J gene end by 9 bases; junction bases not matched to a gene: 13. The CDR3 coding sequence is TGTGCCAGCTCCCGGGACAGCCCTCCTGGGCAGTACTTC. It is translated as CASSRDSPPGQYF.

The gene calls are TRBV2 and TRBJ2-3; 7 positions match TRBD1. The CDR3 runs to 15 residues. Trimming removed 1 base from V and 2 bases from J; junction bases left unmatched: 3. Per the germline V gene, CDR1 is SNHLY and CDR2 is FYNNEI. Written as DNA, the CDR3 is TGTGCCAGCAGTGAAGGACAGGGTACCACAGATACGCAGTATTTT. Its translation: CASSEGQGTTDTQYF.

This chain uses TRBV5-1 with TRBJ2-7, with 8 bases identical to TRBD1. The CDR3 contains 13 residues. The V and J ends lost 4 bases and 2 bases, in that order; junction bases with no gene match: 2. Germline-derived CDR1 and CDR2 are SGHRS and YFSETQ. The CDR3 DNA sequence: TGCGCCAGCAGCCAGGGACAGGCCTACGAGCAGTACTTC. Translating gives CASSQGQAYEQYF.

This clone appeared a single time. This chain uses TRBV30 with TRBJ1-2; maybe TRBD1 (6 bases). The CDR3 has 14 amino acids. CDR1 is GTSNPN and CDR2 is SVGIG in the germline V gene (reference sequence). V lost 5 bases and J lost 4, with 17 bases in between. CDR3 protein: CAWREGGVTYGYTF. DNA for the CDR3: TGTGCCTGGCGGGAGGGGGGAGTTACCTATGGCTACACCTTC.

The rearrangement links TRBV5-1 to TRBJ2-3, with 11 bases that match TRBD2. CDR3 length equals 15 residues. Germline loops: CDR1 SGHRS, CDR2 YFSETQ. V lost 1 base to trimming and J lost 3 bases; unmatched junction nucleotides: 1. CDR3 residues: CASSLTSGSTDTQYF. The CDR3 DNA reads as TGCGCCAGCAGCTTGACTAGCGGGAGTACAGATACGCAGTATTTT.

The chain combines TRBV6-5 with TRBJ2-7; TRBD2 matches at 13 bases. J lost 6 bases, V lost 2 bases, and 1 base had no gene match. CDR3 length: 14 amino acids. Germline loops: CDR1 MNHEY, CDR2 SVGAGI. The CDR3, as DNA: TGTGCCAGCAGTTACCGGACTAGCGGGGGCGAGCAGTACTTC. The encoded protein is CASSYRTSGGEQYF.

This chain connects TRBV11-2 to TRBJ2-7; D call uncertain. Deletions cut 1 base from V and 0 bases from J, with 13 bases between. The length of the CDR3 is 16 residues. CDR1 SGHAT and CDR2 FQNNGV come from the germline V gene. The DNA of the CDR3 is TGTGCCAGCAGCTTAGGGATGGCTACAGACTCCTACGAGCAGTACTTC. Translation: CASSLGMATDSYEQYF.

This clone has at least ten counts. The genes are TRBV6-1 and TRBJ2-3; D not certain. CDR3 size: 12 residues. Looked up from germline, CDR1 is MNHNS and CDR2 is SASEGT. V was trimmed by 7 bases and J by 0 bases, leaving 5 bases between them. The CDR3 nucleotides are TGTGCCAGCAAGACTAGCACAGATACGCAGTATTTT. Translated, it gives CASKTSTDTQYF.

The chain carries TRBV13 and TRBJ2-4, with 7 bases identical to TRBD2. Germline assignment: CDR1 PRHDT and CDR2 FYEKMQ (reference sequence). The CDR3 runs to 18 residues. V shed 0 bases, J shed 0 bases, and the junction held 8 bases outside the gene matches. CDR3 residues: CASSLGSSGGLAKNIQYF. In nucleotides, the CDR3 is TGTGCCAGCAGCTTAGGTTCTAGCGGAGGTCTAGCCAAAAACATTCAGTACTTC.

This rearrangement joins TRBV15 to TRBJ2-7, with 11 positions matching TRBD2. CDR3 length: 14 residues. Per germline, CDR1 LNHNV and CDR2 YYDKDF (reference sequence). V lost 2 bases and J lost 3; bases outside the gene matches: 0. The CDR3 nucleotides are TGTGCCACCAGCAGAACTAGCGGGAGCTACGAGCAGTACTTC. This codes for CATSRTSGSYEQYF.

V and J are TRBV12-2 and TRBJ2-3; the table names TRBD2, a call not compared with the DNA. TRBV12-2 is termed a pseudogene. This CDR3 comprises 14 residues. The CDR3 is CASRLGSSSDTQYF. In nucleotides, the CDR3 is TGTGCAAGTCGCCTAGGCTCTAGTTCAGATACGCAGTATTTT.